These T cell receptor beta chains were read from a single sample in a study of cytomegalovirus exposure and HLA in healthy donors. Some clones are missing from TCRdb's copy, which holds only in-frame ones; the method was immunoSEQ multiplex PCR. Of about 130,000 clones in the sample, around four fifths were seen once. The sample comprised PBMCs. The receptors shown here come from a boy aged 5-17 years in good health and CMV-seronegative. CDR3s include the opening cysteine and the closing phenylalanine or tryptophan. A D gene is named only where the DNA matches it firmly. Size values are once, few and many counts, or a class for expanded clones, and some rows have none.

v_call,cdr3_length,clone_size,d_call,j_call,cdr3_aa,cdr3_nt
TRBV7-8,14,-,-,TRBJ1-2,CASSFVLTDYGYTF,TGTGCCAGCAGCTTCGTGCTTACAGACTATGGCTACACCTTC
TRBV4-2,12,-,-,TRBJ2-1,CASSLKKTEQFF,TGTGCCAGCAGCCTAAAAAAGACAGAGCAGTTCTTC
TRBV29-1,12,-,-,TRBJ1-1,CSVEFTGGEAFF,TGCAGCGTTGAATTCACGGGGGGTGAAGCTTTCTTT
TRBV30,14,-,TRBD1,TRBJ1-4,CARRAGQANEKLFF,TGTGCCCGGAGGGCGGGACAGGCCAATGAAAAACTGTTTTTT
TRBV27,11,-,-,TRBJ2-1,CACGLFNEQFF,TGTGCCTGCGGACTGTTCAATGAGCAGTTCTTC
TRBV2,15,-,TRBD1,TRBJ2-5,CASSLTGSYQETQYF,TGTGCCAGCAGTTTGACAGGGAGCTACCAAGAGACCCAGTACTTC
TRBV30,14,-,-,TRBJ2-6,CAWSTRAGANVLTF,TGTGCCTGGAGTACCAGGGCTGGGGCCAACGTCCTGACTTTC
TRBV30,15,-,TRBD1,TRBJ1-2,CAWSITGTDPWGYTF,TGTGCCTGGAGTATCACCGGGACAGATCCCTGGGGCTACACCTTC
TRBV6-7,16,-,-,TRBJ1-5,CASSFMGHPEGQPQHF,TGTGCCAGCAGTTTTATGGGCCACCCGGAGGGTCAGCCCCAGCATTTT
TRBV11-2,17,-,TRBD2,TRBJ2-3,CASSFLKGAGVTDTQYF,TGTGCCAGCAGCTTCCTGAAGGGAGCGGGAGTTACAGATACGCAGTATTTT
TRBV5-6,16,-,TRBD2,TRBJ2-3,CASSFKVLAVTDTQYF,TGTGCCAGCAGCTTTAAAGTACTAGCGGTGACAGATACGCAGTATTTT
TRBV5-6,15,-,TRBD2,TRBJ2-7,CASSAGAGVNYEQYF,TGTGCCAGCAGCGCGGGTGCGGGAGTAAACTACGAGCAGTACTTC
TRBV25-1,15,-,TRBD2,TRBJ2-1,CASSALGGRYNEQFF,TGTGCCAGCAGTGCGCTAGGCGGGAGGTACAATGAGCAGTTCTTC
TRBV9,17,-,-,TRBJ1-1,CASSEIPTRGRNTEAFF,TGTGCCAGCAGCGAAATTCCGACACGGGGGAGGAACACTGAAGCTTTCTTT
TRBV27,15,once,TRBD1,TRBJ1-5,CAGKRGPGGNQPQHF,TGTGCCGGCAAGAGGGGGCCCGGGGGAAATCAGCCCCAGCATTTT
TRBV6-1,13,-,TRBD1,TRBJ2-7,CASGDRISYEQYF,TGTGCCAGCGGGGACAGGATCTCCTACGAGCAGTACTTC
TRBV29-1,14,-,-,TRBJ1-1,CSVERQLLNTEAFF,TGCAGCGTTGAACGACAGCTTTTGAACACTGAAGCTTTCTTT
TRBV7-8,18,-,-,TRBJ1-4,CASSLVQGGFATNEKLFF,TGTGCCAGCAGCTTAGTACAAGGGGGATTTGCAACTAATGAAAAACTGTTTTTT
TRBV30,11,few,-,TRBJ1-1,CAWSSSARAFF,TGTGCCTGGAGTTCTTCCGCGCGGGCTTTCTTT
TRBV5-1,12,-,-,TRBJ1-1,CASRTNEAEAFF,TGCGCCAGCAGGACGAATGAGGCTGAAGCTTTCTTT
TRBV6-5,15,-,-,TRBJ1-4,CASRPRGATNEKLFF,TGTGCCAGCAGACCCAGGGGTGCAACTAATGAAAAACTGTTTTTT
TRBV5-1,15,-,-,TRBJ2-3,CASSLRSGLTDTQYF,TGCGCCAGCAGCTTGAGAAGTGGCCTCACAGATACGCAGTATTTT
TRBV2,16,-,TRBD2,TRBJ2-7,CASSDPSSGSSYEQYF,TGTGCCAGCAGTGACCCCTCTAGCGGGAGCTCCTACGAGCAGTACTTC